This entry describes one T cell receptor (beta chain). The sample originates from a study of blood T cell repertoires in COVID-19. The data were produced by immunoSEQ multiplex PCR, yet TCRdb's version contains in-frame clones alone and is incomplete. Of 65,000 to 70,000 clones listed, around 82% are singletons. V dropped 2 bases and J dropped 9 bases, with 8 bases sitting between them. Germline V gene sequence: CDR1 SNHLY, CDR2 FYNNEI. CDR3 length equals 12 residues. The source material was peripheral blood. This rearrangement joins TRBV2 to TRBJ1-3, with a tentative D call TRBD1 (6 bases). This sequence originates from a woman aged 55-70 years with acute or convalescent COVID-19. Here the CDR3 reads CASSERGATIYF. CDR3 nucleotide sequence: TGTGCCAGCAGTGAACGGGGGGCCACCATATATTTT.